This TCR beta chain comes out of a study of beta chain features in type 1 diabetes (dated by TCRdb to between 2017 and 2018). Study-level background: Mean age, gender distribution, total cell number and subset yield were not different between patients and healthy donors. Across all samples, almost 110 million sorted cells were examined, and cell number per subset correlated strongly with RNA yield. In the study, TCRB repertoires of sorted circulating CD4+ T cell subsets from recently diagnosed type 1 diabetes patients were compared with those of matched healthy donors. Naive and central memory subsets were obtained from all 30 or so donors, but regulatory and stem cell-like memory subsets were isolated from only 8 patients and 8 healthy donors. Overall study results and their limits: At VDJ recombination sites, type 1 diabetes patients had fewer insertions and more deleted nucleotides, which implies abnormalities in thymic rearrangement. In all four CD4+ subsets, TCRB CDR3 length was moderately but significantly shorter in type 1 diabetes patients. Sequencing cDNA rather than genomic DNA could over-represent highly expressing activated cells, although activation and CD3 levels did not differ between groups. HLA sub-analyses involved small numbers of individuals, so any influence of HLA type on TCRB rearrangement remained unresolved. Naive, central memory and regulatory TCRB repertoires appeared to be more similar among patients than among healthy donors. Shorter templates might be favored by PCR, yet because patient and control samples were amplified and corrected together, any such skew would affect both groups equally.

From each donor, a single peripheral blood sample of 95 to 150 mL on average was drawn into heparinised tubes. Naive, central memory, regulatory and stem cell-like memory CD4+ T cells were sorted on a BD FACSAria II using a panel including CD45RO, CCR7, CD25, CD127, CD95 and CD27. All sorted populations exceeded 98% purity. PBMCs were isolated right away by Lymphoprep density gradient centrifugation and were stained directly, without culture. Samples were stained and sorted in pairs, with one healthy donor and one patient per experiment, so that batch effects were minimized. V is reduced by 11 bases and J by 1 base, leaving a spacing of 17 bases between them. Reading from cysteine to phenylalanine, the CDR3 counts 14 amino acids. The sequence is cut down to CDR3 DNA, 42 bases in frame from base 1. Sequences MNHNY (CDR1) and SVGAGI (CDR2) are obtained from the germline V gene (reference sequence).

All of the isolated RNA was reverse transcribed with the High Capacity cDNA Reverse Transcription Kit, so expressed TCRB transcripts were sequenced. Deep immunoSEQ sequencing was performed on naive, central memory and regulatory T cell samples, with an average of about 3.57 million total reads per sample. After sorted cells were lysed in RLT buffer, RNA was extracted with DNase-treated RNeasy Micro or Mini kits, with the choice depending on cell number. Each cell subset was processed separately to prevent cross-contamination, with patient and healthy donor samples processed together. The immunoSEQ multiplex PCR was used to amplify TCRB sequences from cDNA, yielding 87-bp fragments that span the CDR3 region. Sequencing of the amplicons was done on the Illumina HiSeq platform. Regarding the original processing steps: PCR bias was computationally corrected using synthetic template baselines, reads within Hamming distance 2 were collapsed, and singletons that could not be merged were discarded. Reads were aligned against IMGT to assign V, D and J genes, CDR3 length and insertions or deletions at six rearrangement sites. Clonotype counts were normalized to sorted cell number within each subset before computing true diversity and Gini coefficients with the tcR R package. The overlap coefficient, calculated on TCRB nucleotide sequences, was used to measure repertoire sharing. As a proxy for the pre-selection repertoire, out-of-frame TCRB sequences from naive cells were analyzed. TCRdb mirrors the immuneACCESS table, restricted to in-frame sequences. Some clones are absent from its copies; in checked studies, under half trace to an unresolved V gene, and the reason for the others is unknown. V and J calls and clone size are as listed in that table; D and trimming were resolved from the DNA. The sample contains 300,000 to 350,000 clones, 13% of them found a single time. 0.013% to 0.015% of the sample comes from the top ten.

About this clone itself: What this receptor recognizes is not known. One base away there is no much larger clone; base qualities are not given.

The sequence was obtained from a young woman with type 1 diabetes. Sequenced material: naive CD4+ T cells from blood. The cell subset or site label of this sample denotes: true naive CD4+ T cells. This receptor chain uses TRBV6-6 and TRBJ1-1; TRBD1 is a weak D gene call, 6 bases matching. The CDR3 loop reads CASQGRQENTEAFF. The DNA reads TGTGCCTCCCAGGGCCGACAGGAGAACACTGAAGCTTTCTTT.